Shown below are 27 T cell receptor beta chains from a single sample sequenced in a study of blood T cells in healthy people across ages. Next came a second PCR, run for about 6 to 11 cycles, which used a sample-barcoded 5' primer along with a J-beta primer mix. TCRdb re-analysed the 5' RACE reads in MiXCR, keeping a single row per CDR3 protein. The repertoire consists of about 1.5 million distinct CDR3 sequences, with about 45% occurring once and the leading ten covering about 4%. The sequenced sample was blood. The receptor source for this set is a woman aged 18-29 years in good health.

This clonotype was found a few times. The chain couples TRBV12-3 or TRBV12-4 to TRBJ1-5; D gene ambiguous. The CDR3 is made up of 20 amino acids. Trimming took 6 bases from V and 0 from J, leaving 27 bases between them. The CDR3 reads CASRKNRADLGIYSNQPQHF. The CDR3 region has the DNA TGTGCCAGCAGAAAAAACCGGGCCGACTTGGGGATTTATAGCAATCAGCCCCAGCATTTT.

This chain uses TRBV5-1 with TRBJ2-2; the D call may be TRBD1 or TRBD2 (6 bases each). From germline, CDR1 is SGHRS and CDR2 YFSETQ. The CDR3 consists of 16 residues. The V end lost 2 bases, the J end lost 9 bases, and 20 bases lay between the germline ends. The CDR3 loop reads CASSFSGALRDWELFF. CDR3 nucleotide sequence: TGCGCCAGCAGCTTTTCGGGGGCGCTTCGGGACTGGGAGCTGTTTTTT.

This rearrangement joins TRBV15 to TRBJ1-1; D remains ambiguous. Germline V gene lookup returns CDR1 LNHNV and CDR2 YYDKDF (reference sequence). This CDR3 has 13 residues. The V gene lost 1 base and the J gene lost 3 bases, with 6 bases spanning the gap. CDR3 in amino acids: CATSRARDTEAFF. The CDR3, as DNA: TGTGCCACCAGCAGAGCTCGTGACACTGAAGCTTTCTTT.

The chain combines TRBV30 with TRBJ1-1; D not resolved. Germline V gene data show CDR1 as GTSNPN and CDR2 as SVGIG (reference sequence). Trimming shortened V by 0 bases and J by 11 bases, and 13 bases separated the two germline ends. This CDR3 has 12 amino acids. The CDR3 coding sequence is TGTGCCTGGAGTGTTGCCCAGAATCGGGCTTTCTTT. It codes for CAWSVAQNRAFF.

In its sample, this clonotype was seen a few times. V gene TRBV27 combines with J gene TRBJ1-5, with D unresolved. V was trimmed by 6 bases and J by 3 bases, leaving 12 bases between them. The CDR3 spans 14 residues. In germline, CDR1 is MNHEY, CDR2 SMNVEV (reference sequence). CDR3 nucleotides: TGTGCCAGCAGCCTGAACGGGATCAATCAGCCCCAGCATTTT. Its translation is CASSLNGINQPQHF.

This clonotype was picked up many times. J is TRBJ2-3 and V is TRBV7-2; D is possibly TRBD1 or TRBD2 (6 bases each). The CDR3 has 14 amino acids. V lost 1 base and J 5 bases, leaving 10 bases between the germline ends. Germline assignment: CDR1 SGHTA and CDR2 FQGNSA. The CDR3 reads CASSLGGAIDTQYF. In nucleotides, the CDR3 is TGTGCCAGCAGCTTAGGGGGGGCAATAGATACGCAGTATTTT.

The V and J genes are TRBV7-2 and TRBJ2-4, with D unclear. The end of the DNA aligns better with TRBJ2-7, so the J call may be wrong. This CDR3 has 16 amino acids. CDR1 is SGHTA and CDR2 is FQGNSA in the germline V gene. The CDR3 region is CASSPTPDWTSGEQYF. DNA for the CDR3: TGTGCCAGCAGCCCGACCCCCGATTGGACCTCTGGCGAGCAGTACTTC.

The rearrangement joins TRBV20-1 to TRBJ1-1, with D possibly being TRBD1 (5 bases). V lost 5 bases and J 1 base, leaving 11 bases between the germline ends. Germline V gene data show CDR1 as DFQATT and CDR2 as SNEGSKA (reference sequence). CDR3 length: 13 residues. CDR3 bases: TGCAGTGCTCGGAACAGGAGGAACACTGAAGCTTTCTTT. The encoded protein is CSARNRRNTEAFF.

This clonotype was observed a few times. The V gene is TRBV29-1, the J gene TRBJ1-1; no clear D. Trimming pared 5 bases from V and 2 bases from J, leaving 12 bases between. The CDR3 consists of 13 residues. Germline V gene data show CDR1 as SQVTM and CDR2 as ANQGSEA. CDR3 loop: CSVNQRANTEAFF. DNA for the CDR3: TGCAGCGTTAACCAACGCGCTAACACTGAAGCTTTCTTT.

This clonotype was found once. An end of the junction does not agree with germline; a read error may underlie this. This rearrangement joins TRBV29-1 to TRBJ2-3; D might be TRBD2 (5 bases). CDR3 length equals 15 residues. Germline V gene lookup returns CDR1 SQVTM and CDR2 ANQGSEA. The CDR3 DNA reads TGCAGCATTGAAGATACTCCAGCGGGCACAGATACGCAGTATTTT. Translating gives CSIEDTPAGTDTQYF.

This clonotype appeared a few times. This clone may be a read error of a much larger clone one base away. The CDR3 loop reads CAISVGTYYEQYF. CDR3 DNA sequence: TGTGCCATCAGTGTAGGGACCTACTACGAGCAGTACTTC. The chain combines TRBV10-3 with TRBJ2-7, with D perhaps given as TRBD1 or TRBD2 (5 bases each). The CDR3 length is 13 residues. Trimming cost V 4 bases and J 3 bases, with 10 bases left between them. Germline V gene sequence: CDR1 ENHRY, CDR2 SYGVKD.

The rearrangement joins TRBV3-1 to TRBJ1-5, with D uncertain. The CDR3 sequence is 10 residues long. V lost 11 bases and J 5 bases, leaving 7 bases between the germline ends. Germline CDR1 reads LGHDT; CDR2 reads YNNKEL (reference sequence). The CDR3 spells CAPSHQPQHF. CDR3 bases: TGTGCCCCGTCCCATCAGCCCCAGCATTTT.

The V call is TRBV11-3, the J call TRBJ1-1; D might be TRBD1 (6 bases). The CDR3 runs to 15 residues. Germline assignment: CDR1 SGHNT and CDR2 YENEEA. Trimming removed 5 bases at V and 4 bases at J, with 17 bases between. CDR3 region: CASSVQGFWFTEAFF. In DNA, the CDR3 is TGTGCCAGCAGCGTACAGGGATTTTGGTTCACTGAAGCTTTCTTT.

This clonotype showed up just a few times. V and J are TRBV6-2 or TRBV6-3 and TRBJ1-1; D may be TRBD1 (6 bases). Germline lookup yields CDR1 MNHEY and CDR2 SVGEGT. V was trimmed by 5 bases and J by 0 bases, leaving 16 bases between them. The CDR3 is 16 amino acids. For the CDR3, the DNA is TGTGCCAGCAGTGAGGGGGGGGCGACAATGAACACTGAAGCTTTCTTT. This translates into CASSEGGATMNTEAFF.

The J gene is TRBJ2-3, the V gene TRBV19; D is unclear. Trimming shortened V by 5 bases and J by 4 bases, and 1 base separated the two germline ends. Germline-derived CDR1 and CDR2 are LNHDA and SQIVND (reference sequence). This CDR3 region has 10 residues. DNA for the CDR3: TGTGCCAGTAGTGCAGATACGCAGTATTTT. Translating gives CASSADTQYF.

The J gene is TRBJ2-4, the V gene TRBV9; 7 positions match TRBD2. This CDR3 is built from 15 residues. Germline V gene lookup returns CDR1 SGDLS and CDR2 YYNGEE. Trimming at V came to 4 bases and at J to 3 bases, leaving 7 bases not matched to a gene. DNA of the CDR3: TGTGCCAGCAGCCCCCGGGAGGTGAGCAAAAACATTCAGTACTTC. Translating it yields CASSPREVSKNIQYF. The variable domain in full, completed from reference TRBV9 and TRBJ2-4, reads DSGVTQTPKHLITATGQRVTLRCSPRSGDLSVYWYQQSLDQGLQFLIQYYNGEERAKGNILERFSAQQFPDLHSELNLSSLELGDSALYFCASSPREVSKNIQYFGAGTRLSVL.

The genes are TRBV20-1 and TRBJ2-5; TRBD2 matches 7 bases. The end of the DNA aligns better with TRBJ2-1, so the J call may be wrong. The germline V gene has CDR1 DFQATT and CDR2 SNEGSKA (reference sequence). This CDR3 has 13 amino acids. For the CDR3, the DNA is TGCAGTGCTAGCGGGACTACTCAAGAGACCCAGTTCTTC. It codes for CSASGTTQETQFF.

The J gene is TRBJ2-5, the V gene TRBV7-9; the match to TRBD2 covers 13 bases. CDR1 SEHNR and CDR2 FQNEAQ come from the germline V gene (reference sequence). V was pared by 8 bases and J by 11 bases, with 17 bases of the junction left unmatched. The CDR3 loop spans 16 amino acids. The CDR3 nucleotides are TGTGCCAGCGAGACTAGCGGGAGGCGGTCGGGTAATGAGCAGTACTTC. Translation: CASETSGRRSGNEQYF.

In DNA, the CDR3 is TGTGCCAGCAGCTTTTTCCAGGGGGATAAAAAACTGTTTTTT. It yields the protein CASSFFQGDKKLFF. V usage is TRBV7-9 and J usage is TRBJ1-4; TRBD1 matches 7 bases. Germline loops: CDR1 SEHNR, CDR2 FQNEAQ (reference sequence). This CDR3 has 14 amino acids. The V and J ends lost 3 bases and 9 bases, in that order; junction bases with no gene match: 7.

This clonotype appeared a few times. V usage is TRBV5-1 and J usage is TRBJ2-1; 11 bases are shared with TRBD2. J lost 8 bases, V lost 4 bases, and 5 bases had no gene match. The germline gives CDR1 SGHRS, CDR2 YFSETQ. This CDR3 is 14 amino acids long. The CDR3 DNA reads TGCGCCAGCAGCCCCGGGACTAGCGGCCATGAGCAGTTCTTC. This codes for CASSPGTSGHEQFF. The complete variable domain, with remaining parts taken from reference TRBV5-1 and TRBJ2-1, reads KAGVTQTPRYLIKTRGQQVTLSCSPISGHRSVSWYQQTPGQGLQFLFEYFSETQRNKGNFPGRFSGRQFSNSRSEMNVSTLELGDSALYLCASSPGTSGHEQFFGPGTRLTVL.

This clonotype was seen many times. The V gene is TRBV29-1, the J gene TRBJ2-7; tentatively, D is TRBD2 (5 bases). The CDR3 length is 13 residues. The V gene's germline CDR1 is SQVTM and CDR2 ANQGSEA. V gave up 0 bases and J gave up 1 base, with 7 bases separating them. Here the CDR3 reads CSVEEDWSYEQYF. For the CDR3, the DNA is TGCAGCGTTGAAGAGGACTGGTCCTACGAGCAGTACTTC.

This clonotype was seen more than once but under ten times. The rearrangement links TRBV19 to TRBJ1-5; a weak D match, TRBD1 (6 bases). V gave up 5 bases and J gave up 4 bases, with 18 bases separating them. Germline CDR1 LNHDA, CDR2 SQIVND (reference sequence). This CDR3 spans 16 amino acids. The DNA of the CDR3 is TGTGCCAGTAGTCAGGCGGGGGGGGGCAAAAATCAGCCCCAGCATTTT. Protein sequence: CASSQAGGGKNQPQHF.

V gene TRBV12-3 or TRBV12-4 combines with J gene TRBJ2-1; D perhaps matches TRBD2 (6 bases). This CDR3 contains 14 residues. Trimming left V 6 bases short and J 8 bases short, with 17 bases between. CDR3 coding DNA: TGTGCCAGCAGCTGGGGGGTAGCTGAGGATGAGCAGTTCTTC. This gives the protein CASSWGVAEDEQFF.

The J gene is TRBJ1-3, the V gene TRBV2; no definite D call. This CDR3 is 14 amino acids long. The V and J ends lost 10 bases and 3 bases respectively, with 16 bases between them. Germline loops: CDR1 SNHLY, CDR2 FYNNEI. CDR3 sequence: CATSRSTVGNTIYF. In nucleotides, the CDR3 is TGTGCCACCTCTAGAAGCACAGTTGGAAACACCATATATTTT.

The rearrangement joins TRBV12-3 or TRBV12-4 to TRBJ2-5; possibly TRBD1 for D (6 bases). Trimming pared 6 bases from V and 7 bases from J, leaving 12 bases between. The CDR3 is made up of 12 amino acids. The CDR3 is CASRSAGATQYF. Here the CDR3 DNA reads TGTGCCAGCAGGTCGGCAGGGGCGACCCAGTACTTC.

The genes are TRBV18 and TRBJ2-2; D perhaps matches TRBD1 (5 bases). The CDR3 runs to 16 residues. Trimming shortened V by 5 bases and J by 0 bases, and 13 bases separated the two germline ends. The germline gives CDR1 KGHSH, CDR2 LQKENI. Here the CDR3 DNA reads TGTGCCAGCTCAACAAGACAGAATTCGAACACCGGGGAGCTGTTTTTT. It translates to CASSTRQNSNTGELFF. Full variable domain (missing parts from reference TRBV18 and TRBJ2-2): NAGVMQNPRHLVRRRGQEARLRCSPMKGHSHVYWYRQLPEEGLKFMVYLQKENIIDESGMPKERFSAEFPKEGPSILRIQQVVRGDSAAYFCASSTRQNSNTGELFFGEGSRLTVL.

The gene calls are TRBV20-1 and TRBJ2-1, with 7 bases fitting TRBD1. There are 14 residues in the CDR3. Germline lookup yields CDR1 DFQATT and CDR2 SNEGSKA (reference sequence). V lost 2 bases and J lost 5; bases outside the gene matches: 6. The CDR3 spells CSARRTGGHNEQFF. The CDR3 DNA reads TGCAGTGCTAGACGGACAGGCGGGCACAATGAGCAGTTCTTC.